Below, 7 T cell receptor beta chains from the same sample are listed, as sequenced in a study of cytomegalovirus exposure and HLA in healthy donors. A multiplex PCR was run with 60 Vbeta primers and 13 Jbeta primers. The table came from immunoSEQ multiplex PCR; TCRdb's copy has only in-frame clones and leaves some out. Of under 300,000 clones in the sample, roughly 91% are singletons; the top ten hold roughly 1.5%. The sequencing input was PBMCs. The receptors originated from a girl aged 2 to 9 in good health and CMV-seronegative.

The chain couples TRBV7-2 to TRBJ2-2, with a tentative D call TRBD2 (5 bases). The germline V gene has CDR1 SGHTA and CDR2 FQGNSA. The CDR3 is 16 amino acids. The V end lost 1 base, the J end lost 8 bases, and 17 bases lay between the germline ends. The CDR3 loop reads CASSLGAKTTSGELFF. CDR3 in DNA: TGTGCCAGCAGCTTAGGGGCAAAGACTACGTCGGGGGAGCTGTTTTTT. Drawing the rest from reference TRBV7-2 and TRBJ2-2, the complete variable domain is GAGVSQSPSNKVTEKGKDVELRCDPISGHTALYWYRQSLGQGLEFLIYFQGNSAPDKSGLPSDRFSAERTGGSVSTLTIQRTQQEDSAVYLCASSLGAKTTSGELFFGEGSRLTVL.

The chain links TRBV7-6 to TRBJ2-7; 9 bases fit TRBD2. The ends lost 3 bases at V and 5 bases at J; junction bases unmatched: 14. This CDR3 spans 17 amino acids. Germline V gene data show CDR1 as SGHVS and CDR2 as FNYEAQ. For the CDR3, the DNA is TGTGCCAGCAGCTTTACGACTAGCGGACCCCAGAGTGACGAGCAGTACTTC. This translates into CASSFTTSGPQSDEQYF.

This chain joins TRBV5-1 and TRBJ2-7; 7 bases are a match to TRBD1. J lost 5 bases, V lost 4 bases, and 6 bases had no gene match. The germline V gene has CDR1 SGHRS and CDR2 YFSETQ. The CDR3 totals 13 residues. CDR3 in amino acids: CASSTQGTHEQYF. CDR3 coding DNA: TGCGCCAGCAGCACACAGGGGACCCACGAGCAGTACTTC. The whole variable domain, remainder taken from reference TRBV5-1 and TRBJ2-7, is KAGVTQTPRYLIKTRGQQVTLSCSPISGHRSVSWYQQTPGQGLQFLFEYFSETQRNKGNFPGRFSGRQFSNSRSEMNVSTLELGDSALYLCASSTQGTHEQYFGPGTRLTVT.

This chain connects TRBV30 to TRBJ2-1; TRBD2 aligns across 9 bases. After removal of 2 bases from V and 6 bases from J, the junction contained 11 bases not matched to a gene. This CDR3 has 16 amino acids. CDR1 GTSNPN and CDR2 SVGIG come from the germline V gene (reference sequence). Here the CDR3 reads CAWSYKRGATTNEQFF. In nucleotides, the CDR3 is TGTGCCTGGAGTTACAAGCGGGGGGCCACGACCAATGAGCAGTTCTTC. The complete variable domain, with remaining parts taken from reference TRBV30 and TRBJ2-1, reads SQTIHQWPATLVQPVGSPLSLECTVEGTSNPNLYWYRQAAGRGLQLLFYSVGIGQISSEVPQNLSASRPQDRQFILSSKKLLLSDSGFYLCAWSYKRGATTNEQFFGPGTRLTVL.

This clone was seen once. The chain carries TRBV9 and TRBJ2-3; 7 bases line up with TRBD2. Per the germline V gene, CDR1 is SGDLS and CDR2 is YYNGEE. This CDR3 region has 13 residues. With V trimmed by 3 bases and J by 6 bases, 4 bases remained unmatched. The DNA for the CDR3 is TGTGCCAGCAGCGAGCGGGGCGGGGATACGCAGTATTTT. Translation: CASSERGGDTQYF.

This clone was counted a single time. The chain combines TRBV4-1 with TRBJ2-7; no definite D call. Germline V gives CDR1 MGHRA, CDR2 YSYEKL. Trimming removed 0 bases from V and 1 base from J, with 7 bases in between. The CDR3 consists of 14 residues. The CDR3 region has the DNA TGCGCCAGCAGCCAAGATACTACTTCCTACGAGCAGTACTTC. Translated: CASSQDTTSYEQYF.

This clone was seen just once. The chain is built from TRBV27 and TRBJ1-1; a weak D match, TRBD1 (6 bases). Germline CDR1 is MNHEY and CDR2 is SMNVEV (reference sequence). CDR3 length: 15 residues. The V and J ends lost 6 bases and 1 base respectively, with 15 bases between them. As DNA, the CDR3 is TGTGCCAGCAGGAACTCAGGGGCGCAGAACACTGAAGCTTTCTTT. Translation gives CASRNSGAQNTEAFF.